This is a list of T cell receptor beta chains from one sample in a study of blood T cell repertoires in COVID-19. The assay was immunoSEQ multiplex PCR, and TCRdb's table has in-frame clones only and misses some. The sample carries a few hundred thousand clones, about 87% recorded once. Sequencing used peripheral blood. These TCRs come from a man in his 60s with acute or convalescent COVID-19. Both conserved end residues are part of each CDR3. The D gene is left open where the match is weak. The size of a clone is reported for some rows only, either as once, few or many, or as a class for expanded clones.

D gene: TRBD1
V gene: TRBV18
clone size: -
J gene: TRBJ2-2
CDR3 DNA: TGTGCCAGCTCACCATTAAGAGGCGCTGGGCCGGGACAGGGATACACCGGGGAGCTGTTTTTT
CDR3 protein: CASSPLRGAGPGQGYTGELFF

D gene: -
V gene: TRBV27
clone size: -
J gene: TRBJ2-7
CDR3 DNA: TGTGCCAGCAAGGACAGCAGGAGCTCCTACGAGCAGTACTTC
CDR3 protein: CASKDSRSSYEQYF

D gene: -
V gene: TRBV1
clone size: -
J gene: TRBJ2-5
CDR3 DNA: TGCACCAGCAGCCAAGTTGGGTTAGCGGGGATCCAAGAGACCCAGTACTTC
CDR3 protein: CTSSQVGLAGIQETQYF

D gene: TRBD1
V gene: TRBV5-1
clone size: -
J gene: TRBJ1-1
CDR3 DNA: TGCGCCAGCAGCTTGGGGGGACAGGGGTGGTCCAACACTGAAGCTTTCTTT
CDR3 protein: CASSLGGQGWSNTEAFF

D gene: TRBD2
V gene: TRBV29-1
clone size: -
J gene: TRBJ2-1
CDR3 DNA: TGCAGCGTTGAACGCCAGGGACTAGCGGGGGGGCCGAATGAGCAGTTCTTC
CDR3 protein: CSVERQGLAGGPNEQFF

D gene: TRBD1
V gene: TRBV28
clone size: -
J gene: TRBJ2-7
CDR3 DNA: TGTGCCACCGAGACAGGGGGCTTCTACGAGCAGTACTTC
CDR3 protein: CATETGGFYEQYF

D gene: TRBD1
V gene: TRBV7-3
clone size: -
J gene: TRBJ2-2
CDR3 DNA: TGTGCCAGCAGCCCCGGGACAGGGGGCACCGGGGAGCTGTTTTTT
CDR3 protein: CASSPGTGGTGELFF

D gene: -
V gene: TRBV7-8
clone size: once
J gene: TRBJ1-5
CDR3 DNA: TGTGCCAGCAGCATTAGAACGGGGGAACAGCCCCAGCATTTT
CDR3 protein: CASSIRTGEQPQHF

D gene: TRBD1
V gene: TRBV19
clone size: -
J gene: TRBJ1-4
CDR3 DNA: TGTGCCAGTTCCGGGACAGTACTAAATGAAAAACTGTTTTTT
CDR3 protein: CASSGTVLNEKLFF

D gene: -
V gene: TRBV4-2
clone size: -
J gene: TRBJ1-6
CDR3 DNA: TGTGCCAGCAGCCAAGATCCGGGCCGGGACCTCCACTTT
CDR3 protein: CASSQDPGRDLHF

D gene: TRBD1
V gene: TRBV19
clone size: -
J gene: TRBJ2-2
CDR3 DNA: TGTGCCTCGCGCGGGACAGGGGGCACCGGGGAGCTGTTTTTT
CDR3 protein: CASRGTGGTGELFF

D gene: -
V gene: TRBV3-1/TRBV3-2
clone size: -
J gene: TRBJ2-1
CDR3 DNA: TGTGCCAGCAGCCAACGCGGGGCGGACAATGAGCAGTTCTTC
CDR3 protein: CASSQRGADNEQFF

D gene: -
V gene: TRBV6-1
clone size: -
J gene: TRBJ1-2
CDR3 DNA: TGTGCCAGCGCTATAAGGGGCCTTTACCATGGCTACACCTTC
CDR3 protein: CASAIRGLYHGYTF

D gene: TRBD1
V gene: TRBV7-2
clone size: -
J gene: TRBJ2-7
CDR3 DNA: TGTGCCAGCAGCTACGCGGCGACAGGGGTCTACGAGCAGTACTTC
CDR3 protein: CASSYAATGVYEQYF

D gene: TRBD1
V gene: TRBV6-1
clone size: -
J gene: TRBJ2-7
CDR3 DNA: TGTGCCAGCAGTGAAGGCAGGGGGTCCTACGAGCAGTACTTC
CDR3 protein: CASSEGRGSYEQYF

D gene: -
V gene: TRBV19
clone size: -
J gene: TRBJ2-5
CDR3 DNA: TGTGCCAGTAGTATTCGGAGGGGGGGGCAAGAGACCCAGTACTTC
CDR3 protein: CASSIRRGGQETQYF

D gene: -
V gene: TRBV29-1
clone size: -
J gene: TRBJ2-1
CDR3 DNA: TGCAGCGGGGGACGGAGCAATGAGCAGTTCTTC
CDR3 protein: CSGGRSNEQFF

D gene: TRBD2
V gene: TRBV2
clone size: -
J gene: TRBJ2-5
CDR3 DNA: TGTGCCAGCAGTGAATTCGGCAGCGGGGGGGCTCAAACGGCCCAGTACTTC
CDR3 protein: CASSEFGSGGAQTAQYF

D gene: -
V gene: TRBV7-2
clone size: -
J gene: TRBJ1-1
CDR3 DNA: TGTGCCAGCAGCTTAAGAGGTCCGCGAACTAACACTGAAGCTTTCTTT
CDR3 protein: CASSLRGPRTNTEAFF

D gene: TRBD1
V gene: TRBV7-3
clone size: -
J gene: TRBJ2-1
CDR3 DNA: TGTGCCAGCAGCCTCGACCGGGACAGGGACAATGAGCAGTTCTTC
CDR3 protein: CASSLDRDRDNEQFF

D gene: -
V gene: TRBV20-1
clone size: -
J gene: TRBJ2-7
CDR3 DNA: TGCAGTGCTAGTGAATATCTAGGGAGGAAGGACGAGCAGTACTTC
CDR3 protein: CSASEYLGRKDEQYF

D gene: -
V gene: TRBV2
clone size: -
J gene: TRBJ1-4
CDR3 DNA: TGTGCCAGCAGGAACCTTATGGAGAAGAATGAAAAACTGTTTTTT
CDR3 protein: CASRNLMEKNEKLFF

D gene: -
V gene: TRBV6-5
clone size: -
J gene: TRBJ1-2
CDR3 DNA: TGTGCCAGCAGTCGCCCTGGGGGCCTAGTGGGTGGCTACACCTTC
CDR3 protein: CASSRPGGLVGGYTF

D gene: TRBD2
V gene: TRBV6-1
clone size: many
J gene: TRBJ2-7
CDR3 DNA: TGTGCCAGCAGTGAAGCGCTAATCGGGGGGGCAAGCTCCTACGAGCAGTACTTC
CDR3 protein: CASSEALIGGASSYEQYF

D gene: TRBD1
V gene: TRBV5-4
clone size: -
J gene: TRBJ1-2
CDR3 DNA: TGTGCCAGCAGCCCGGGGATACAGGGGAACTATGGCTACACCTTC
CDR3 protein: CASSPGIQGNYGYTF

D gene: -
V gene: TRBV10-2
clone size: few
J gene: TRBJ1-2
CDR3 DNA: TGCGCCAGCAGTGATAAGGGCAGGGGAGCTAACTATGGCTACACCTTC
CDR3 protein: CASSDKGRGANYGYTF

D gene: -
V gene: TRBV24-1
clone size: -
J gene: TRBJ2-2
CDR3 DNA: TGTGCCACCAGTGACCCTCCCCAGTTGACCGGGGAGCTGTTTTTT
CDR3 protein: CATSDPPQLTGELFF

D gene: TRBD1
V gene: TRBV28
clone size: -
J gene: TRBJ1-2
CDR3 DNA: TGTGCCAGCAATTCAGGGACAGGTTATGGCTACACCTTC
CDR3 protein: CASNSGTGYGYTF

D gene: TRBD2
V gene: TRBV5-1
clone size: -
J gene: TRBJ2-5
CDR3 DNA: TGCGCCAGCAGCTTGGGCTCTAGCGGGGAGACCCAGTACTTC
CDR3 protein: CASSLGSSGETQYF

D gene: -
V gene: TRBV19
clone size: -
J gene: TRBJ2-1
CDR3 DNA: TGTGCCAGTACCCCCCCGGGACACCCTCGGAATGAGCAGTTCTTC
CDR3 protein: CASTPPGHPRNEQFF

D gene: -
V gene: TRBV4-1
clone size: -
J gene: TRBJ2-7
CDR3 DNA: TGCGCCAGCAGCCAAGAGGAAGCAGGGGCCAACGAGCAGTACTTC
CDR3 protein: CASSQEEAGANEQYF

D gene: -
V gene: TRBV7-9
clone size: -
J gene: TRBJ2-7
CDR3 DNA: TGTGCCAGCAGCTTATCGACCAGCCTACTACGTCGGAGGTCCTACGAGCAGTACTTC
CDR3 protein: CASSLSTSLLRRRSYEQYF

D gene: -
V gene: TRBV6-2/TRBV6-3
clone size: -
J gene: TRBJ2-5
CDR3 DNA: TGTGCCAGCAGTTACCAGGGGGGCCTCAGCCAAGAGACCCAGTACTTC
CDR3 protein: CASSYQGGLSQETQYF

D gene: -
V gene: TRBV29-1
clone size: -
J gene: TRBJ2-5
CDR3 DNA: TGCAGCGTTCCCCCGGGGTCGTACCAAGAGACCCAGTACTTC
CDR3 protein: CSVPPGSYQETQYF

D gene: TRBD2
V gene: TRBV19
clone size: -
J gene: TRBJ2-1
CDR3 DNA: TGTGCCAGTGGGGCCCTAGCGGGGGGAAATGAGCAGTTCTTC
CDR3 protein: CASGALAGGNEQFF

D gene: -
V gene: TRBV3-1/TRBV3-2
clone size: -
J gene: TRBJ1-1
CDR3 DNA: TGTGCCAGCAGCCAAGCATTTACGGCTGAAGCTTTCTTT
CDR3 protein: CASSQAFTAEAFF

D gene: TRBD2
V gene: TRBV6-6
clone size: -
J gene: TRBJ2-1
CDR3 DNA: TGTGCCAGCACCACCTCGGGGGGGACCTACAATGAGCAGTTCTTC
CDR3 protein: CASTTSGGTYNEQFF

D gene: TRBD1
V gene: TRBV3-1/TRBV3-2
clone size: -
J gene: TRBJ1-4
CDR3 DNA: TGTGCCAGCAGCCCGGGCTTGCTTGAGGGGGCTCATGAAAAACTGTTTTTT
CDR3 protein: CASSPGLLEGAHEKLFF

D gene: TRBD1
V gene: TRBV5-5
clone size: -
J gene: TRBJ1-2
CDR3 DNA: TGTGCCAGCAGCTTGGCCGCAGGGGGTCCGTATGGCTACACCTTC
CDR3 protein: CASSLAAGGPYGYTF

D gene: -
V gene: TRBV9
clone size: -
J gene: TRBJ1-2
CDR3 DNA: TGTGCCAGCAGCTCCCAACAGTACTATGGCTACACCTTC
CDR3 protein: CASSSQQYYGYTF

D gene: -
V gene: TRBV6-5
clone size: few
J gene: TRBJ2-7
CDR3 DNA: TGTGCCAGCAGCCAGGAGGGCTACGAGCAGTACTTC
CDR3 protein: CASSQEGYEQYF

D gene: -
V gene: TRBV9
clone size: -
J gene: TRBJ2-7
CDR3 DNA: TGTGCCAGCAGCGTAGTTGGGACATCCTACGAGCAGTACTTC
CDR3 protein: CASSVVGTSYEQYF

D gene: -
V gene: TRBV27
clone size: -
J gene: TRBJ2-5
CDR3 DNA: TGTGCCAGCAGTTTGGGGGCGTCTCAAGAGACCCAGTACTTC
CDR3 protein: CASSLGASQETQYF

D gene: -
V gene: TRBV28
clone size: -
J gene: TRBJ1-5
CDR3 DNA: TGTGCCAGCAGTTTAGTTAACAGGATGAGCAATCAGCCCCAGCATTTT
CDR3 protein: CASSLVNRMSNQPQHF

D gene: -
V gene: TRBV7-8
clone size: -
J gene: TRBJ2-5
CDR3 DNA: TGTGCCAGCAGCTTAGCGGGGGCCACCTTGCAAGAGACCCAGTACTTC
CDR3 protein: CASSLAGATLQETQYF

D gene: TRBD1
V gene: TRBV11-3
clone size: -
J gene: TRBJ2-7
CDR3 DNA: TGTGCCAGCAGCTTGGCCCGGGACAGGGGAAACCACGAGCAGTACTTC
CDR3 protein: CASSLARDRGNHEQYF

D gene: -
V gene: TRBV6-2/TRBV6-3
clone size: few
J gene: TRBJ2-2
CDR3 DNA: TGTGCCAGCAGTTACTCGAGACGGACTAACACCGGGGAGCTGTTTTTT
CDR3 protein: CASSYSRRTNTGELFF

D gene: -
V gene: TRBV2
clone size: -
J gene: TRBJ2-3
CDR3 DNA: TGTGCCAGCAGTGATTTTCCACAGGGCGGGTCAGATACGCAGTATTTT
CDR3 protein: CASSDFPQGGSDTQYF

D gene: TRBD1
V gene: TRBV18
clone size: -
J gene: TRBJ1-5
CDR3 DNA: TGTGCCAGCTCACCACGTCAGGGGGCCCTTTATAGCAATCAGCCCCAGCATTTT
CDR3 protein: CASSPRQGALYSNQPQHF

D gene: -
V gene: TRBV4-2
clone size: -
J gene: TRBJ1-2
CDR3 DNA: TGTGCCAGCAGCCAAGATCCGGGGAGTGTTGGGGGCTACACCTTC
CDR3 protein: CASSQDPGSVGGYTF

D gene: -
V gene: TRBV11-3
clone size: -
J gene: TRBJ2-7
CDR3 DNA: TGTGCCAGCAGTCGAGGCACAGGGTCTAGGGAGCAGTACTTC
CDR3 protein: CASSRGTGSREQYF

D gene: -
V gene: TRBV28
clone size: -
J gene: TRBJ1-1
CDR3 DNA: TGTGCCAGCAGCGAAGCCCGAGACCTCAGGGAAGCTTTCTTT
CDR3 protein: CASSEARDLREAFF

D gene: -
V gene: TRBV6-2/TRBV6-3
clone size: -
J gene: TRBJ1-1
CDR3 DNA: TGTGCCAGCAGTTACAGGGGGGGAACGACTGAAGCTTTCTTT
CDR3 protein: CASSYRGGTTEAFF

D gene: TRBD2
V gene: TRBV10-3
clone size: -
J gene: TRBJ2-3
CDR3 DNA: TGTGCCATCAGTGCCGTGGCTAGCGGGTTTGGAGATACGCAGTATTTT
CDR3 protein: CAISAVASGFGDTQYF